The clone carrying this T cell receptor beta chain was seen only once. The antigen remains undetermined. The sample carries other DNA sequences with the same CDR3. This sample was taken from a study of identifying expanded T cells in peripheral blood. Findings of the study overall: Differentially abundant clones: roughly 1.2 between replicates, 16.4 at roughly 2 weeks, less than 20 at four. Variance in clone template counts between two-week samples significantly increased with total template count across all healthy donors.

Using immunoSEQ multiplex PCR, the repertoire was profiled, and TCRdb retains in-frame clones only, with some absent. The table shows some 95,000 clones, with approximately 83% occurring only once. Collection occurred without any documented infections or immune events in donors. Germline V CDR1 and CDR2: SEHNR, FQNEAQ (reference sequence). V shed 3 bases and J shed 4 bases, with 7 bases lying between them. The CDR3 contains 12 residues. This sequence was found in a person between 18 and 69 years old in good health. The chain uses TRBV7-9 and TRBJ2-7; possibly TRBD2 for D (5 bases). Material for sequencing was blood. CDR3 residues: CASSLTGYEQYF. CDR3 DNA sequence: TGTGCCAGCAGCTTGACGGGATACGAGCAGTACTTC. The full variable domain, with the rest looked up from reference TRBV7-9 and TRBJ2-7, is DTGVSQNPRHKITKRGQNVTFRCDPISEHNRLYWYRQTLGQGPEFLTYFQNEAQLEKSRLLSDRFSAERPKGSFSTLEIQRTEQGDSAMYLCASSLTGYEQYFGPGTRLTVT.